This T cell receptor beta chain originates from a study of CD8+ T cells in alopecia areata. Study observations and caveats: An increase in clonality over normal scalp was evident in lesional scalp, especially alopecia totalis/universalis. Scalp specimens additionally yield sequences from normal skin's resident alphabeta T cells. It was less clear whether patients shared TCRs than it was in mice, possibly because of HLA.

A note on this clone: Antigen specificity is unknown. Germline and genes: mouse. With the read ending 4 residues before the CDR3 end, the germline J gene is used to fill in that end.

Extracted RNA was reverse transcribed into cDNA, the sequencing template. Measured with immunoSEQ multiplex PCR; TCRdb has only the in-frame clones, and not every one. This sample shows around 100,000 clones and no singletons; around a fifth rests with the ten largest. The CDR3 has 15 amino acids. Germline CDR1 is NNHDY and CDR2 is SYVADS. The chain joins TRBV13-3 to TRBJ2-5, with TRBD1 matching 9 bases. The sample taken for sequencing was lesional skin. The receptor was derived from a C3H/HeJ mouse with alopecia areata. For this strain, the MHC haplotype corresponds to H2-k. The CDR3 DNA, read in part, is TGTGCCAGCAGTGGCGGGACAGGGAGAGGGGAC. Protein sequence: CASSGGTGRGD. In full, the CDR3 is CASSGGTGRGDTQYF.